Below are 23 T cell receptor beta chains sequenced from a single sample in a study of monozygotic twins with cystic fibrosis (dated by TCRdb to about 2021). Receptors were amplified or captured by the immunoSEQ multiplex PCR assay. What TCRdb holds here is the immuneACCESS table cut down to in-frame rearrangements. Part of the clones is not present; checked against another copy, under half of the missing clones reflect an unresolved V gene, and the others are unexplained. Recorded for this sample are approximately 25,000 clones; around 90% of them occurred a single time. The ten largest make up approximately 0.28% of the sample. The source material was blood. The receptors come from a girl aged 2 to 10 with cystic fibrosis.

The rearrangement uses TRBV9 and TRBJ1-4; perhaps TRBD1 as D (5 bases). CDR3 size: 15 residues. Germline V gives CDR1 SGDLS, CDR2 YYNGEE. V lost 3 bases and J lost 4, with 13 bases in between. DNA of the CDR3: TGTGCCAGCAGCGGTTCCAGGGAATTTAATGAAAAACTGTTTTTT. Its translation is CASSGSREFNEKLFF.

With regard to this clone: An end of the junction does not agree with germline; a read error may underlie this. The DNA of the CDR3 is TGTGCCAGCCCCAGCGGACAGGTCCCGTTTGGTTTT. Translated: CASPSGQVPFGF. The chain couples TRBV27 to TRBJ1-4; 7 bases agree with TRBD1. Germline CDR1 and CDR2: MNHEY and SMNVEV (reference sequence). The CDR3 runs to 12 residues.

V usage is TRBV4-1 and J usage is TRBJ2-3; weak D call: TRBD1 (5 bases). There are 15 residues in the CDR3. Per germline, CDR1 MGHRA and CDR2 YSYEKL. Trimming removed 0 bases at V and 0 bases at J, with 7 bases between. This CDR3 is CASSQDGQSTDTQYF. CDR3 sequence (DNA): TGCGCCAGCAGCCAAGATGGACAAAGCACAGATACGCAGTATTTT.

The J gene is TRBJ2-7, the V gene TRBV14, with D perhaps TRBD2 (5 bases). Trimming left V 0 bases short and J 4 bases short, with 10 bases between. The CDR3 has 14 amino acids. Germline V CDR1 and CDR2: SGHDN, FVKESK. The DNA of the CDR3 is TGTGCCAGCAGCCAAGATCCGCGGGCTTACGAGCAGTACTTC. This sequence encodes CASSQDPRAYEQYF.

This clone was detected only a few times. The chain recombines TRBV30 with TRBJ2-3, with TRBD2 matching over 7 bases. Germline CDR1 GTSNPN, CDR2 SVGIG (reference sequence). This CDR3 comprises 14 residues. V shed 5 bases and J 7 bases; nucleotides not matched to a gene: 12. CDR3 nucleotides: TGTGCCTGGGACTCCCCGGGACTAAGTAATACGCAGTATTTT. Its protein is CAWDSPGLSNTQYF.

CDR3 nucleotides: TGTGCCAGCAGCTTTAATTCCCAGGCCACTGAAGCTTTCTTT. Encoded protein: CASSFNSQATEAFF. J is TRBJ1-1 and V is TRBV5-6; D is unclear. The CDR3 has 14 amino acids. Trimming pared 2 bases from V and 4 bases from J, leaving 12 bases between. In germline, CDR1 is SGHDT, CDR2 YYEEEE.

The gene calls are TRBV30 and TRBJ1-1, with D unresolved. Per germline, CDR1 GTSNPN and CDR2 SVGIG (reference sequence). The CDR3 contains 13 residues. Trimming left V 1 base short and J 2 bases short, with 8 bases between. The CDR3 DNA reads as TGTGCCTGGAGTGAACAGAGCAACACTGAAGCTTTCTTT. The encoded protein is CAWSEQSNTEAFF.

The V and J genes are TRBV19 and TRBJ2-1; no firm D call. CDR1 LNHDA and CDR2 SQIVND come from the germline V gene (reference sequence). The ends were cut back, 5 bases at V and 6 bases at J, with 8 bases in the middle. CDR3 length: 12 amino acids. CDR3 protein: CASSLQVNEQFF. CDR3 DNA: TGTGCCAGTAGTCTTCAAGTCAATGAGCAGTTCTTC.

This clone was recorded once. The genes are TRBV20-1 and TRBJ1-2, with D hard to call. Trimming left V 6 bases short and J 2 bases short, with 7 bases between. The CDR3 is 11 residues long. Germline CDR1 reads DFQATT; CDR2 reads SNEGSKA (reference sequence). The CDR3 spells CSAFPNYGYTF. The DNA for the CDR3 is TGCAGTGCGTTTCCCAACTATGGCTACACCTTC.

V is TRBV18 and J is TRBJ1-4; 12 nucleotides line up with TRBD1. This CDR3 has 14 amino acids. The junction had 2 bases not matched to a gene; V was cut back by 3 bases and J by 9 bases. Germline CDR1 KGHSH, CDR2 LQKENI. This CDR3 is CASSPRDRGQKLFF. In nucleotides, the CDR3 is TGTGCCAGCTCACCCCGGGACAGGGGGCAAAAACTGTTTTTT.

V is TRBV29-1 and J is TRBJ2-7; perhaps D is TRBD1 or TRBD2 (5 bases each). V lost 2 bases and J 3 bases, leaving 35 bases between the germline ends. Looked up from germline, CDR1 is SQVTM and CDR2 is ANQGSEA. The CDR3 is 21 residues long. The CDR3 protein is CSVENALGGLGSARQYYEQYF. The CDR3 coding sequence is TGCAGCGTTGAAAACGCCCTTGGGGGATTGGGGTCCGCCAGACAATACTACGAGCAGTACTTC.

The chain couples TRBV19 to TRBJ1-5; 9 bases align to TRBD1. Germline CDR1 LNHDA, CDR2 SQIVND (reference sequence). V was pared by 5 bases and J by 5 bases, with 7 bases of the junction left unmatched. The CDR3 is 15 residues long. CDR3 DNA: TGTGCCAGTAGTCAGACAGGGGGTAGGGATCAGCCCCAGCATTTT. It is translated as CASSQTGGRDQPQHF.

The chain joins TRBV6-5 to TRBJ2-5, with a tentative D call TRBD1 (5 bases). Trimming stripped 6 bases from V and 2 bases from J, with 13 bases between. The germline CDR1 and CDR2 sequences are MNHEY and SVGAGI. The CDR3 is 14 amino acids. DNA for the CDR3: TGTGCCAGCAGACGACTCCAGGGACAAGAGACCCAGTACTTC. As protein: CASRRLQGQETQYF.

In regard to this clone: The germline gene is not matched at one end of the junction; a read error may be the cause. The rearrangement uses TRBV7-7 and TRBJ2-7; 7 bases are shared with TRBD1. Germline assignment: CDR1 SSHAT and CDR2 FNYEAQ (reference sequence). The CDR3 consists of 16 residues. The CDR3 coding sequence is TGTGCTAGCAGCCCTCTAACAGGGGACAGCTCCTACGAGCAGTACTTC. Translating gives CASSPLTGDSSYEQYF.

The rearrangement uses TRBV25-1 and TRBJ1-1, with TRBD1 matching over 7 bases. The CDR3 length is 14 residues. CDR1 is MGHDK and CDR2 is SYGVNS in the germline V gene. With V trimmed by 4 bases and J by 3 bases, 5 bases remained unmatched. In DNA, the CDR3 is TGTGCCAGCAGTGCTTTTGACAGGGACACTGAAGCTTTCTTT. This gives the protein CASSAFDRDTEAFF.

The genes are TRBV10-3 and TRBJ2-6; 7 positions agree with TRBD2. V lost 4 bases, J lost 3 bases, and 6 bases stayed unmatched. CDR1 is ENHRY and CDR2 is SYGVKD in the germline V gene. The CDR3 consists of 16 residues. The CDR3 reads CAISGGGGRGANVLTF. The DNA of the CDR3 is TGTGCCATCAGTGGAGGCGGGGGACGTGGGGCCAACGTCCTGACTTTC.

For the CDR3, the DNA is TGTGCCAGCAGCCAAGGTCCTATGGGGGGCAATCAGCCCCAGCATTTT. Amino acids: CASSQGPMGGNQPQHF. This chain links TRBV5-6 with TRBJ1-5; TRBD1 might be the D (5 bases). This CDR3 is 16 amino acids long. Germline loops: CDR1 SGHDT, CDR2 YYEEEE. The germline V and J ends were trimmed by 4 bases and 2 bases, with 16 bases remaining between them.

The chain is built from TRBV21-1 and TRBJ1-1. TRBV21-1 corresponds to a pseudogene. The CDR3 has 14 amino acids. CDR3 nucleotides: TGTGCCAGCAGCAAAGTACGGGGTTCTAATGAAGCTTTCTTT. It yields the protein CASSKVRGSNEAFF.

Here the CDR3 reads CATSTPNGPHGYTF. In DNA form, the CDR3 reads TGTGCCACCAGCACACCTAACGGGCCTCATGGCTACACCTTC. V usage is TRBV15 and J usage is TRBJ1-2; D gene uncertain. Trimming removed 4 bases at V and 6 bases at J, with 15 bases between. This CDR3 is 14 amino acids long. The germline V gene has CDR1 LNHNV and CDR2 YYDKDF (reference sequence).

The chain uses TRBV18 and TRBJ2-7; 11 bases align to TRBD1. Germline CDR1 and CDR2: KGHSH and LQKENI. Trimming cost V 5 bases and J 0 bases; bases outside gene matches: 9. This CDR3 has 17 residues. CDR3: CASSSRLGTGGSYEQYF. DNA of the CDR3: TGTGCCAGCTCATCGAGATTGGGGACAGGGGGCTCCTACGAGCAGTACTTC. Filled out from reference TRBV18 and TRBJ2-7, the complete variable domain reads NAGVMQNPRHLVRRRGQEARLRCSPMKGHSHVYWYRQLPEEGLKFMVYLQKENIIDESGMPKERFSAEFPKEGPSILRIQQVVRGDSAAYFCASSSRLGTGGSYEQYFGPGTRLTVT.

This sequence joins TRBV7-6 and TRBJ2-3, with D possibly TRBD1 on 6 matching bases. V was shortened by 2 bases and J by 6 bases, with 12 bases between the two germline ends. The length of the CDR3 is 14 residues. CDR1 SGHVS and CDR2 FNYEAQ come from the germline V gene. The CDR3 loop is CASSLSGGLDTQYF. The CDR3 DNA reads as TGTGCCAGCAGCTTAAGTGGGGGCCTGGATACGCAGTATTTT.

This chain joins TRBV6-1 and TRBJ1-5; D gene unclear. This CDR3 has 14 amino acids. The V end lost 8 bases, the J end lost 1 base, and 12 bases lay between the germline ends. The germline V gene encodes CDR1 MNHNS and CDR2 SASEGT. The CDR3 sequence is CASLPLRSNQPQHF. The CDR3 bases are TGTGCCAGCCTCCCCCTCAGGAGCAATCAGCCCCAGCATTTT.

V and J are TRBV10-1 and TRBJ1-2; maybe TRBD1 (5 bases). This CDR3 is built from 13 residues. Germline CDR1 is WNHNN and CDR2 is SYGVQD (reference sequence). The V and J ends lost 3 bases and 8 bases respectively, with 13 bases between them. The CDR3 DNA reads as TGCGCCAGCAGTGAAAGGCGAGGGGACGGCTACACCTTC. The encoded protein is CASSERRGDGYTF.